This T cell receptor beta chain derives from a study of blood T cell repertoires in COVID-19. Study overall: Nucleic acid was either cDNA or gDNA, and it came from T cells, B-cell-depleted T cells, or PBMCs.

The CDR3 runs 15 residues. V shed 3 bases and J shed 6 bases, with 19 bases lying between them. The germline gives CDR1 SGHRS, CDR2 YFSETQ. Here immunoSEQ multiplex PCR was the method, and the copy in TCRdb shows in-frame clones only, minus some. The sample holds around 160,000 clones, approximately 83% seen once. The Seattle site enrolled patients during active infection and followed them longitudinally. The receptor's source is a woman in her fifties or sixties with COVID-19, enrolled during active disease. This chain links TRBV5-1 with TRBJ2-7; possibly TRBD1 for D (7 bases). The specimen was peripheral blood. Here the CDR3 reads CASSSRDSPAGEQYF. Written as DNA, the CDR3 is TGCGCCAGCAGCTCCCGGGACAGTCCAGCGGGCGAGCAGTACTTC.